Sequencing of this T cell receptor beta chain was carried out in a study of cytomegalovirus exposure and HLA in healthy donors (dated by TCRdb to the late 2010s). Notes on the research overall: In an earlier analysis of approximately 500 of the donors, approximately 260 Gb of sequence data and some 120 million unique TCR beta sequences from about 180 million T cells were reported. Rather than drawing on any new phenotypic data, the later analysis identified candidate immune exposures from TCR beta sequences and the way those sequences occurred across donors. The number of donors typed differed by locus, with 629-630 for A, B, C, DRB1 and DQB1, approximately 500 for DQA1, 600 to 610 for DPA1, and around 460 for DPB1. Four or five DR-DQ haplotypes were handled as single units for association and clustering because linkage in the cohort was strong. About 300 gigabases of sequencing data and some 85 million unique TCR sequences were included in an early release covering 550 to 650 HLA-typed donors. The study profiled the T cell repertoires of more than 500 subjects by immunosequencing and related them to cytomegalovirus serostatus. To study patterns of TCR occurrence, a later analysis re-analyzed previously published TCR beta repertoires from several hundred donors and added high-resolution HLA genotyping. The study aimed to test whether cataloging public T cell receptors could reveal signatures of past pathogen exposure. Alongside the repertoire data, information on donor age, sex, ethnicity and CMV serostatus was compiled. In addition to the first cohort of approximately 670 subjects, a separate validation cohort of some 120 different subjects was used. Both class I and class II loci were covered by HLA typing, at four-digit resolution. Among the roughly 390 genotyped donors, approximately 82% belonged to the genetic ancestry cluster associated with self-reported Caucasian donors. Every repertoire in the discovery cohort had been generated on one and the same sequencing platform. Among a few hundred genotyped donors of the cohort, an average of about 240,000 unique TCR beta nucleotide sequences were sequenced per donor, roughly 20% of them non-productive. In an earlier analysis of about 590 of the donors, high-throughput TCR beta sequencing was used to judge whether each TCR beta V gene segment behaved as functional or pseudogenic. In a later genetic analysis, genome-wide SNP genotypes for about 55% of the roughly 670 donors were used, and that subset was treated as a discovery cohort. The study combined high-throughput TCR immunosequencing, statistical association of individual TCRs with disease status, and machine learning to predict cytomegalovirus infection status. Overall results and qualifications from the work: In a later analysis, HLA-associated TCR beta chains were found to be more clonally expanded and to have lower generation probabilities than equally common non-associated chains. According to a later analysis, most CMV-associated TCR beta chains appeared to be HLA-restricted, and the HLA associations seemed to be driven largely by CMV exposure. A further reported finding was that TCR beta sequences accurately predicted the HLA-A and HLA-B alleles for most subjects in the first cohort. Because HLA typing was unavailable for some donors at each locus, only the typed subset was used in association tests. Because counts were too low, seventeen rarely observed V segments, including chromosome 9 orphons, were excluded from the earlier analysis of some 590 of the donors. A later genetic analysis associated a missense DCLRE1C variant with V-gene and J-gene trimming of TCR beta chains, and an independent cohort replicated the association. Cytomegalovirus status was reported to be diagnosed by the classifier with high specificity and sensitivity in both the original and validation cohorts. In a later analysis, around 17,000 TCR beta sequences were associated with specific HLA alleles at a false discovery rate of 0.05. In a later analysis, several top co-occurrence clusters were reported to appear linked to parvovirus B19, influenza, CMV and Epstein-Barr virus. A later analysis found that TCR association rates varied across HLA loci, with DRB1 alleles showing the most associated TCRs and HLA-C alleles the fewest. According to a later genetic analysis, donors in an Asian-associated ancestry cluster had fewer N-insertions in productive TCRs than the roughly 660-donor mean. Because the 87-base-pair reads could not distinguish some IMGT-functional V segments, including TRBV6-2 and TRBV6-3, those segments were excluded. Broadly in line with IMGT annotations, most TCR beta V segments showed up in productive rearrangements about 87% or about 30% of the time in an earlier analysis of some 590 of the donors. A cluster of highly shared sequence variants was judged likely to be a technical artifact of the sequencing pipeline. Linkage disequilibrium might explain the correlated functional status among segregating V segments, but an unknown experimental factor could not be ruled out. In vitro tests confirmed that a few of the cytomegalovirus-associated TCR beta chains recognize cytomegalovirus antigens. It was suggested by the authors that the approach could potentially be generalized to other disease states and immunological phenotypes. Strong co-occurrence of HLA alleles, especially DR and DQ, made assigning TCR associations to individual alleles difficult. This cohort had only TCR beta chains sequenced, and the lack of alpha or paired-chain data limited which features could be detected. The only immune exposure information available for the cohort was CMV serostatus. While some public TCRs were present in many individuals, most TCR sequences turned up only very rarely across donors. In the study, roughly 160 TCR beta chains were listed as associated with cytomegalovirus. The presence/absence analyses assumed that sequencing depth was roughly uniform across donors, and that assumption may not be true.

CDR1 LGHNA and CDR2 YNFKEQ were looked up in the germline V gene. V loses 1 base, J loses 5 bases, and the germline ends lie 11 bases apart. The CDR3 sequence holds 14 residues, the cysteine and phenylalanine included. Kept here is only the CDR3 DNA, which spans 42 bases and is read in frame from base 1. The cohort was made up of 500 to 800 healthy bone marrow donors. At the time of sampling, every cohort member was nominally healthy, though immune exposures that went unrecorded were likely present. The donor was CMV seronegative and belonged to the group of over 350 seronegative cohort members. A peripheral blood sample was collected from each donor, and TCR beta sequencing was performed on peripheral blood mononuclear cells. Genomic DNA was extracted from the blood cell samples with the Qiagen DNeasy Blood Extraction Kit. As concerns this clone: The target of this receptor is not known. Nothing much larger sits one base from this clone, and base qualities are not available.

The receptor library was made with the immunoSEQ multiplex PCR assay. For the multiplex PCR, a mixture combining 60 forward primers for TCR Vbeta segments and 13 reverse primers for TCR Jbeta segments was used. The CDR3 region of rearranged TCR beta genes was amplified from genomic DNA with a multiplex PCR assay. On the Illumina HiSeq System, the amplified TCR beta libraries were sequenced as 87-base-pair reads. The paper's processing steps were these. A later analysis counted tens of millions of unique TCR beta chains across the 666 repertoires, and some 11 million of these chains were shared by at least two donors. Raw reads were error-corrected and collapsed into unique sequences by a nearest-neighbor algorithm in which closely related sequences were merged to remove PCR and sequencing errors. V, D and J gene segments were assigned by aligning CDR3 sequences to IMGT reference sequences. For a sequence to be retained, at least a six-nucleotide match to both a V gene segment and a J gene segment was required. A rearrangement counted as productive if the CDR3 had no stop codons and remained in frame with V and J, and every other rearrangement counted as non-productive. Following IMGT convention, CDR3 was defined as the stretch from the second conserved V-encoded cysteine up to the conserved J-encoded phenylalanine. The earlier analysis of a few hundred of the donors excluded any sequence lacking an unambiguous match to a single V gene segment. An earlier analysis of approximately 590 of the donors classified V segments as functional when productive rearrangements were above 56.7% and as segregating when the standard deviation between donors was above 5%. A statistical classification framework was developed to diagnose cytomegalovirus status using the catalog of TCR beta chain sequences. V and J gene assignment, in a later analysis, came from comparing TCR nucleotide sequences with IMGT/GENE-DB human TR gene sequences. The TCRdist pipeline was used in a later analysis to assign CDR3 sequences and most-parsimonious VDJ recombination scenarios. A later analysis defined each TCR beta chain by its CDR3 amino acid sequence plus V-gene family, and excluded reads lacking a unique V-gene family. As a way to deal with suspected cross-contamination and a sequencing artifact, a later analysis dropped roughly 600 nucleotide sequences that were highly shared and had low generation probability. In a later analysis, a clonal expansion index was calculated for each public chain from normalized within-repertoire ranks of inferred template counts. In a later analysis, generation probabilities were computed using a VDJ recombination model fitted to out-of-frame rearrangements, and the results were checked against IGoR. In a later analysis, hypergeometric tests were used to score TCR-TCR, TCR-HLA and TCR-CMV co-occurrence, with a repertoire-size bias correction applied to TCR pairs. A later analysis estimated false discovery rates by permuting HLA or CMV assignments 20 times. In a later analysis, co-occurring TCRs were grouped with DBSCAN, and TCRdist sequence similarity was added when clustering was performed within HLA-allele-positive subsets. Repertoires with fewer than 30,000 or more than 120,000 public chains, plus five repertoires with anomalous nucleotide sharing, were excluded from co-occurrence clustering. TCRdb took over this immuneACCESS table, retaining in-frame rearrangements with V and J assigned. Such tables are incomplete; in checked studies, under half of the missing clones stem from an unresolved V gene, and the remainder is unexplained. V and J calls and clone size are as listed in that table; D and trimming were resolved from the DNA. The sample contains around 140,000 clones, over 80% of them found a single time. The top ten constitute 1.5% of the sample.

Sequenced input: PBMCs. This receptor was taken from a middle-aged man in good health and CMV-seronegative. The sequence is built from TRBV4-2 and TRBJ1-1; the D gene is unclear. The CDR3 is CASSQGGGGTEAFF. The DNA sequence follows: TGTGCCAGCAGCCAAGGGGGAGGCGGGACTGAAGCTTTCTTT.